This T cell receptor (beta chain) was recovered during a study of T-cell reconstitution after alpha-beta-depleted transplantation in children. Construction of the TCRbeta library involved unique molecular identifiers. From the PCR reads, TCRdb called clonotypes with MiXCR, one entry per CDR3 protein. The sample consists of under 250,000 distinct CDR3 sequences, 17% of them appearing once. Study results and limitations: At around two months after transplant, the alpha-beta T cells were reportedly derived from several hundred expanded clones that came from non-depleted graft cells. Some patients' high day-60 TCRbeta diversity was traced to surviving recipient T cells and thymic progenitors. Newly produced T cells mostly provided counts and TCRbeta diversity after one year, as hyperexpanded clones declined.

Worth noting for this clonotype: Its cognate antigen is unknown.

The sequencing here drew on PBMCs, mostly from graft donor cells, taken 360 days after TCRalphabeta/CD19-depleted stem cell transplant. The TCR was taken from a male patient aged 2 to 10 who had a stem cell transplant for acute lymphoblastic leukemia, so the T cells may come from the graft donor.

CDR3 DNA: TGTGCCAGCACCACACGGACACGGAAGAACACTGAAGCTTTCTTT. It codes for CASTTRTRKNTEAFF. V is TRBV12-3 or TRBV12-4 and J is TRBJ1-1; TRBD1 might be the D (5 bases). V lost 7 bases and J 1 base, leaving 16 bases between the germline ends. This CDR3 contains 15 residues.